This T cell receptor (beta chain) was obtained from a study of cytomegalovirus exposure and HLA in healthy donors. The study's findings and limits: Versus the approximately 670-donor mean, an Asian-associated ancestry cluster reportedly showed fewer N-insertions in a later analysis. In an earlier analysis, about 87% or about 30%: the productive usage of most TCR beta V segments. It has been reported that TCR beta sequences accurately predicted the HLA-A and HLA-B alleles of most subjects.

J lost 6 bases, V lost 3 bases, and 6 bases had no gene match. The CDR3 runs to 15 residues. Germline lookup yields CDR1 MNHNS and CDR2 SASEGT. On this clone itself: Its antigen is not known.

Amplification used 60 Vbeta primers and 13 Jbeta primers. TCRdb's copy holds only in-frame clones and misses some; the assay was immunoSEQ multiplex PCR. The repertoire table contains approximately 61,000 clones. This chain connects TRBV6-1 to TRBJ2-1; 9 bases align to TRBD2. The sequencing input was PBMCs. This receptor was taken from a woman aged 18-29 years in good health and CMV-seronegative. The CDR3 loop is CASSEAAGGPNEQFF. CDR3 bases: TGTGCCAGCAGTGAGGCAGCGGGGGGACCCAATGAGCAGTTCTTC.